These T cell receptor beta chains were read from a single sample in a study of blood T cell repertoires in COVID-19. The table came from immunoSEQ multiplex PCR; TCRdb's copy has only in-frame clones and leaves some out. The sample records 250,000 or so clones, 80% to 90% being singletons. The sample consisted of peripheral blood. All receptors come from a woman aged 40-49 years who had recovered from COVID-19. CDR3s include the opening cysteine and the closing phenylalanine or tryptophan. The D gene is left open where the match is weak. Clone size is stated in some rows and not others, as once, few, many or a class when expanded.

TRBJ2-1 - TRBD2 TRBV18 TGTGCCAGCTCACCATTCGGGGGGGGCAGCATTCGCAATGAGCAGTTCTTC CASSPFGGGSIRNEQFF
TRBJ2-3 - TRBD2 TRBV6-4 TGTGCCAGCAGTGGGTTTCAGCGGGGGGGCCTGACAGATACGCAGTATTTT CASSGFQRGGLTDTQYF
TRBJ2-3 - - TRBV11-3 TGTGCCAGCAGCTTAAGGAACAGGGCCACAGATACGCAGTATTTT CASSLRNRATDTQYF
TRBJ2-1 - - TRBV6-5 TGTGCCAGCAGTTACTCGTCGGGCTACAATGAGCAGTTCTTC CASSYSSGYNEQFF
TRBJ2-1 few TRBD2 TRBV7-9 TGTGCCAGCAGCCCTATCAGCGGGGGGGACGAGCAGTTCTTC CASSPISGGDEQFF
TRBJ2-5 - TRBD2 TRBV19 TGTGCCAGTAGTAAGCTAGCGGAGCCCCAAGAGACCCAGTACTTC CASSKLAEPQETQYF
TRBJ2-7 - - TRBV11-1 TGTGCCAGCAGCGCCTCCGGGACCTACGAGCAGTACTTC CASSASGTYEQYF
TRBJ1-2 - - TRBV18 TGTGCCAGCTCCGCGGGGGTCCAGAACTATGGCTACACCTTC CASSAGVQNYGYTF
TRBJ1-3 - - TRBV12-3/TRBV12-4 TGTGCCAGCTTCTTTTTTGGAAACACCATATATTTT CASFFFGNTIYF
TRBJ2-3 - - TRBV6-4 TGTGCCAGCAGTGCCCACCAGCGGGCTGATACGCAGTATTTT CASSAHQRADTQYF
TRBJ2-2 - TRBD2 TRBV5-1 TGCGCCAGCAGCTTGGCCCCGGCTAGCGGGGGTGGCGGGGAGCTGTTTTTT CASSLAPASGGGGELFF
TRBJ1-6 once TRBD1 TRBV12-5 TGTGCTAGTGGTTTGGTATTGACAGGGAGCTCCTATAATTCACCCCTCCACTTT CASGLVLTGSSYNSPLHF
TRBJ2-3 - TRBD2 TRBV4-1 TGCGCCAGCAGCCCGAGCGGGGTTACGCAGTATTTT CASSPSGVTQYF
TRBJ2-5 - - TRBV2 TGTGCCACCTCAAAGTGGGGGGGCGAAGAGACCCAGTACTTC CATSKWGGEETQYF
TRBJ2-1 - TRBD2 TRBV7-2 TGTGCCAGCAGCTTAGTCGGCCTAGCGGGAGTTGATAATGAGCAGTTCTTC CASSLVGLAGVDNEQFF
TRBJ1-2 - - TRBV4-1 TGCGCCAGCAGCCTCGACACCGAGGGCTACACCTTC CASSLDTEGYTF
TRBJ1-2 once - TRBV27 TGTGCCAGCAGTTTATCGGGGGGGGGACTCTATGGCTACACCTTC CASSLSGGGLYGYTF
TRBJ2-2 - TRBD1 TRBV7-2 TGTGCCAGCAGCTCCCAGGGGGTAGCGGGGGAGCTGTTTTTT CASSSQGVAGELFF
TRBJ1-6 - - TRBV19 TGTGCCAGTAGTATAGAATTTGGGCAAGATAATTCACCCCTCCACTTT CASSIEFGQDNSPLHF
TRBJ2-5 - TRBD1 TRBV7-7 TGTGCCAGCAGCTACAGGGGTGGGGAGCAAGAGACCCAGTACTTC CASSYRGGEQETQYF
TRBJ2-2 - - TRBV15 TGTGCCACCAGCAGAGACGCGGGCGCCGGGGTCACCGGGGAGCTGTTTTTT CATSRDAGAGVTGELFF
TRBJ2-7 - TRBD1 TRBV5-4 TGTGCCAGCAGCTTAGCGGGACAGGGGTCTGACGAGCAGTACTTC CASSLAGQGSDEQYF
TRBJ1-2 - - TRBV4-1 TGCGCCAGCAGCCCATGGACACAGGGTCAGAACTATGGCTACACCTTC CASSPWTQGQNYGYTF
TRBJ1-6 few - TRBV5-4 TGTGCCAGCAGCTTAGGAGGGGATTCACCCCTCCACTTT CASSLGGDSPLHF
TRBJ2-3 once TRBD2 TRBV15 TGTGCCACCAGCGAGTCCTTGACTAGCTTCTCAGATACGCAGTATTTT CATSESLTSFSDTQYF
TRBJ1-4 - TRBD1 TRBV2 TGTGCCAGCAGGCCGACAGGGTTCGAAAAACTGTTTTTT CASRPTGFEKLFF